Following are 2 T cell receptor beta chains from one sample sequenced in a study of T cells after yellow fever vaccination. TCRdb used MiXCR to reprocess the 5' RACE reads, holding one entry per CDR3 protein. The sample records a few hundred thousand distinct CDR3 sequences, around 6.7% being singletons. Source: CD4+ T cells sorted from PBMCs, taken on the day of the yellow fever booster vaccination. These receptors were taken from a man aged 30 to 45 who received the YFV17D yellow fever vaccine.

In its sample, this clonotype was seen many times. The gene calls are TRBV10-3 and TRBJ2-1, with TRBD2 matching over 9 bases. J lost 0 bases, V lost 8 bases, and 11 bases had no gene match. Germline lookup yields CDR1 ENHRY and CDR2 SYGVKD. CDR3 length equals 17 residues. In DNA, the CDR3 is TGTGCCATCGGGTCGGCGGGAGGGGGGAGCTCCTACAATGAGCAGTTCTTC. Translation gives CAIGSAGGGSSYNEQFF.

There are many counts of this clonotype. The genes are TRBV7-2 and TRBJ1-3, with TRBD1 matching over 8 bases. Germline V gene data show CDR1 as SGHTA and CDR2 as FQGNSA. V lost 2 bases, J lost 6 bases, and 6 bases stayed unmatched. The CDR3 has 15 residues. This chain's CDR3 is CASSLQGALKNTIYF. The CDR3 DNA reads TGTGCCAGCAGCTTACAGGGGGCGCTTAAAAACACCATATATTTT. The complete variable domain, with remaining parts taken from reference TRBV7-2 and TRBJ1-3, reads GAGVSQSPSNKVTEKGKDVELRCDPISGHTALYWYRQSLGQGLEFLIYFQGNSAPDKSGLPSDRFSAERTGGSVSTLTIQRTQQEDSAVYLCASSLQGALKNTIYFGEGSWLTVV.